This T cell receptor beta chain comes out of a study of T cells after yellow fever vaccination. About the research overall: The authors prepared low-cell-number fractions using SMART-Seq v4 Ultra Low Input.

This CDR3 is built from 15 residues. Germline V gene lookup returns CDR1 LGHNT and CDR2 FRNRAP. V lost 4 bases, J lost 2 bases, and 13 bases lay in between. Study-level points and caveats: The bulk population could contribute abundant contaminating clonotypes to FACS-sorted repertoires. It was a weaker secondary response, yet one that peaked faster, at day 5 versus 15.

TCRdb redid the calling of the 5' RACE reads with MiXCR, one entry per CDR3 protein. There are approximately 70,000 distinct CDR3 sequences in the sample; over 6% occur only once, and approximately 35% lies in the top ten. This clonotype showed up many times. Its antigen is undetermined. The source material was CD8+ T cells sorted from PBMCs, sampled about 41 days after the first yellow fever vaccination. The V gene is TRBV12-5, the J gene TRBJ2-3; a weak D match, TRBD2 (6 bases). The clonotype originates from a man aged 18 to 30 who received the YFV17D yellow fever vaccine. The CDR3 nucleotides read TGTGCTAGTGGTTCCTCGGCGGGGTTCACAGATACGCAGTATTTT. Protein product: CASGSSAGFTDTQYF.